This T cell receptor beta chain was obtained from a study of blood T cells in healthy people across ages. Study-wide findings and caveats: Diversity estimates drawn from one million T cells were deemed underestimates. PBMCs that were unsorted prevented a conclusive naive versus antigen-experienced comparison.

The germline gives CDR1 DFQATT, CDR2 SNEGSKA (reference sequence). The ends were cut back, 3 bases at V and 5 bases at J, with 13 bases in the middle. This CDR3 has 13 residues. The sample holds a few counts of this clonotype. The antigen is not known. A minimum of 5 micrograms of total RNA was extracted per sample. A second about 7 to 11 cycle PCR used barcoded and J-beta primers. All samples yielded 3 million or more CDR3-containing paired-end reads. A single record per CDR3 protein comes from TCRdb applying MiXCR to the 5' RACE reads. Here the sample spans about 1.7 million distinct CDR3 sequences, 25% to 30% being singletons.

The sequence came from a woman under 40 in good health. V usage is TRBV20-1 and J usage is TRBJ2-5; a weak D match, TRBD1 (5 bases). Sequencing was carried out using blood. The CDR3 loop reads CSASRDSGETQYF. The CDR3 DNA sequence: TGCAGTGCTAGTAGAGACAGTGGGGAGACCCAGTACTTC.